Listed below are T cell receptor beta chains from one sample, sequenced in a study of cytomegalovirus exposure and HLA in healthy donors. The protocol was immunoSEQ multiplex PCR, while the TCRdb copy is restricted to in-frame clones and leaves out a portion. The repertoire holds around 100,000 clones, with roughly 80% as singletons. The sequencing input was PBMCs. Receptors were obtained from a man aged 25-40 years in good health and CMV-seropositive. The CDR3 runs from the conserved cysteine through the conserved F or W. Each record gives: V gene, clone size, D gene, J gene, CDR3 protein, CDR3 DNA. D genes are given only for firm matches. Clone size is not always given. Where it is, it says once, few, many or a class for expanded clones.

TRBV6-6	once	.	TRBJ1-3	CACQGSGNTIYF	TGTGCCTGCCAGGGATCTGGAAACACCATATATTTT
TRBV4-2	.	.	TRBJ1-4	CASSQDYRGRNEKLFF	TGTGCCAGCAGCCAAGATTACCGGGGGAGAAATGAAAAACTGTTTTTT
TRBV10-2	.	.	TRBJ2-5	CASNGRGGNQETQYF	TGCGCCAGCAATGGTAGGGGGGGGAACCAAGAGACCCAGTACTTC
TRBV12-2	.	.	TRBJ1-5	CASRLDPRDREKRPQHF	TGTGCAAGTCGCTTAGACCCTCGGGATCGGGAGAAAAGGCCCCAGCATTTT
TRBV29-1	.	.	TRBJ1-1	CSVSDYTEAFF	TGCAGCGTTTCAGATTACACTGAAGCTTTCTTT
TRBV6-6	once	TRBD2	TRBJ2-3	CASSYYSGGTDTQYF	TGTGCCAGCAGTTATTATAGCGGGGGTACAGATACGCAGTATTTT
TRBV19	.	TRBD1	TRBJ1-5	CASSIRDRDYQPQHF	TGTGCCAGTAGTATCCGGGACAGGGACTATCAGCCCCAGCATTTT
TRBV5-4	.	.	TRBJ2-1	CASSLGANNEQFF	TGTGCCAGCAGCCTGGGGGCTAACAATGAGCAGTTCTTC
TRBV7-2	.	TRBD2	TRBJ2-1	CASSLAVPGLAGGRVFDEQFF	TGTGCCAGCAGCTTAGCGGTACCGGGACTAGCGGGAGGTAGGGTTTTTGATGAGCAGTTCTTC
TRBV5-1	.	TRBD2	TRBJ2-3	CASSLGLAGRTRGDTQYF	TGCGCCAGCAGCCTGGGGCTAGCGGGTAGAACTCGGGGGGATACGCAGTATTTT
TRBV5-6	once	TRBD2	TRBJ2-1	CASSLGLATYEQFF	TGTGCCAGCAGCTTGGGACTAGCGACCTATGAGCAGTTCTTC
TRBV4-2	.	.	TRBJ1-6	CASSQDESSYNSPLHF	TGTGCCAGCAGCCAAGATGAGAGCTCCTATAATTCACCCCTCCACTTT
TRBV5-1	.	TRBD1	TRBJ2-3	CASTKTGSFSTDTQYF	TGCGCCAGCACTAAGACAGGGTCCTTTAGCACAGATACGCAGTATTTT
TRBV15	.	.	TRBJ1-4	CATSRPRATNEKLFF	TGTGCCACCAGCAGACCCCGGGCAACTAATGAAAAACTGTTTTTT
TRBV2	.	.	TRBJ2-3	CASSREVGTDTQYF	TGTGCCAGCTCGAGGGAAGTCGGGACAGATACGCAGTATTTT
TRBV5-1	.	TRBD2	TRBJ2-3	CASSFPSLAGGLDTQYF	TGCGCCAGCAGCTTCCCGTCACTAGCGGGGGGGCTGGATACGCAGTATTTT
TRBV9	few	TRBD2	TRBJ2-7	CASSVGSGGSYEQYF	TGTGCCAGCAGCGTAGGTAGCGGGGGCTCCTACGAGCAGTACTTC
TRBV10-1	.	TRBD2	TRBJ2-1	CASSEWTSGGGEQFF	TGCGCCAGCAGTGAGTGGACTAGCGGGGGGGGTGAGCAGTTCTTC
TRBV5-1	.	.	TRBJ2-5	CASSPAEGVETQYF	TGCGCCAGCAGCCCCGCCGAAGGGGTGGAGACCCAGTACTTC
TRBV4-1	.	TRBD1	TRBJ1-2	CASSRDRDYGYTF	TGCGCCAGCAGCCGAGACAGGGACTATGGCTACACCTTC
TRBV15	.	TRBD2	TRBJ2-4	CATSTKGLAVERGNIQYF	TGTGCCACCAGCACCAAGGGGCTAGCGGTAGAGAGGGGTAACATTCAGTACTTC
TRBV19	.	.	TRBJ1-5	CASSIHGGPQQPQHF	TGTGCCAGTAGTATTCATGGGGGCCCGCAACAGCCCCAGCATTTT
TRBV10-3	.	.	TRBJ2-2	CAITERAGELFF	TGTGCCATCACCGAGCGGGCCGGGGAGCTGTTTTTT
TRBV6-4	.	TRBD1	TRBJ2-3	CASNWTGERDTQYF	TGTGCCAGCAACTGGACAGGGGAAAGAGATACGCAGTATTTT
TRBV7-9	.	.	TRBJ1-4	CASSLDLAEHEKLFF	TGTGCCAGCAGCTTAGATCTAGCAGAGCATGAAAAACTGTTTTTT
TRBV11-2	few	.	TRBJ1-6	CASSLRGGDNSPLHF	TGTGCCAGCAGCTTAAGGGGCGGTGATAATTCACCCCTCCACTTT
TRBV7-2	.	.	TRBJ1-5	CASSLSQGNQPQHF	TGTGCCAGCAGCTTAAGTCAGGGTAATCAGCCCCAGCATTTT
TRBV6-4	.	TRBD1	TRBJ1-4	CASSVSTGGNEKLFF	TGTGCCAGCAGTGTCTCGACAGGGGGAAATGAAAAACTGTTTTTT
TRBV6-5	.	.	TRBJ2-2	CASPSTRGTGELFF	TGTGCCAGCCCGAGCACTAGAGGAACCGGGGAGCTGTTTTTT
TRBV9	once	.	TRBJ2-1	CASSVGVGQSYNEQFF	TGTGCCAGCAGCGTAGGGGTGGGGCAGTCCTACAATGAGCAGTTCTTC
TRBV7-9	.	.	TRBJ1-4	CASSYPSGEKLFF	TGTGCCAGCAGCTACCCTTCCGGGGAAAAACTGTTTTTT
TRBV29-1	.	.	TRBJ1-1	CSVQDYEAFF	TGCAGCGTTCAGGACTATGAAGCTTTCTTT
TRBV5-1	.	TRBD1	TRBJ2-5	CASSPGTGEETQYF	TGCGCCAGCAGCCCGGGGACAGGGGAGGAGACCCAGTACTTC
TRBV5-1	.	.	TRBJ2-3	CASSPTWPLSGKDTQYF	TGCGCCAGCAGCCCCACATGGCCCCTATCAGGGAAAGATACGCAGTATTTT
TRBV6-5	.	.	TRBJ1-3	CASSEQGNTIYF	TGTGCCAGCAGTGAACAGGGAAACACCATATATTTT
TRBV5-1	.	TRBD2	TRBJ2-1	CASSSATSGLRKFF	TGCGCCAGCAGCTCCGCCACTAGCGGCCTACGAAAATTCTTC
TRBV11-3	.	TRBD1	TRBJ2-2	CASSSPKDRAISPGELFF	TGTGCCAGCAGCTCCCCGAAGGACAGGGCAATTAGTCCCGGGGAGCTGTTTTTT
TRBV7-8	few	.	TRBJ2-7	CASSLEEGTAQYF	TGTGCCAGCAGCTTAGAAGAGGGTACGGCGCAGTACTTC
TRBV28	.	.	TRBJ2-7	CASSFQPGDDEQYF	TGTGCCAGCAGTTTCCAGCCGGGAGATGACGAGCAGTACTTC
TRBV18	.	TRBD1	TRBJ1-5	CASSPGQGGSNQPQHF	TGTGCCAGCTCACCCGGACAGGGGGGAAGCAATCAGCCCCAGCATTTT
TRBV27	.	TRBD1	TRBJ2-3	CASSDLQGALTDTQYF	TGTGCCAGCAGTGACCTACAGGGGGCCCTCACAGATACGCAGTATTTT
TRBV6-5	.	.	TRBJ1-5	CASSRDSSMPQHF	TGTGCCAGCAGTCGGGACTCTTCCATGCCCCAGCATTTT
TRBV12-5	.	TRBD1	TRBJ1-2	CASGLVIQGASGYTF	TGTGCTAGTGGTTTGGTAATACAGGGGGCAAGTGGCTACACCTTC
TRBV28	.	.	TRBJ2-5	CASSLPTGEQETQYF	TGTGCCAGCAGCCTACCGACAGGTGAACAAGAGACCCAGTACTTC
TRBV5-1	.	.	TRBJ2-6	CASSSRSGGAAGANVLTF	TGCGCCAGCAGCTCCCGCTCTGGGGGCGCAGCTGGGGCCAACGTCCTGACTTTC
TRBV10-3	.	.	TRBJ1-1	CAISESWTTAFF	TGTGCCATCAGTGAGTCCTGGACAACGGCTTTCTTT
TRBV19	once	.	TRBJ1-1	CASMGGTEAFF	TGTGCCAGTATGGGGGGTACTGAAGCTTTCTTT